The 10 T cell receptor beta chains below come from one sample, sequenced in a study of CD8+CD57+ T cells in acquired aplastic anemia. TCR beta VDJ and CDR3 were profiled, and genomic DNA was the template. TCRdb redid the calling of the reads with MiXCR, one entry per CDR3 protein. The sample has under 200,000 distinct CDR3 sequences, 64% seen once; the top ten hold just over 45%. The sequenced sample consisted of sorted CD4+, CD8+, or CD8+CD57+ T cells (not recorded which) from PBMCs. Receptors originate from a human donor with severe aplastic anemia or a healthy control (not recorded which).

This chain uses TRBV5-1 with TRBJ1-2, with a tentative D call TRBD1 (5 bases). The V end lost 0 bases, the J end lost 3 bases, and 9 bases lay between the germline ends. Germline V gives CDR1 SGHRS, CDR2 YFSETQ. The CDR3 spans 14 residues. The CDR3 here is CASSLAGVDYGYTF. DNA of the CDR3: TGCGCCAGCAGCTTGGCGGGGGTCGACTATGGCTACACCTTC.

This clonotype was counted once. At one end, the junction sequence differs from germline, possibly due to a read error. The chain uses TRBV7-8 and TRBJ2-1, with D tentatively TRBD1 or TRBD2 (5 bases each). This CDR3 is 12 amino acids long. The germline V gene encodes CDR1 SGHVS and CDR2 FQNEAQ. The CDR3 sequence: CASSLWGNGQFF. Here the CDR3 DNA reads TGTGCCAGCAGCTTATGGGGGAATGGGCAGTTCTTC.

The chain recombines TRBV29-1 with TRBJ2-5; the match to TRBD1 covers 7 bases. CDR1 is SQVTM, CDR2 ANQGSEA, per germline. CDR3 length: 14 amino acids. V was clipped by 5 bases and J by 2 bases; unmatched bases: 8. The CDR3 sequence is CSVPGTAAQETQYF. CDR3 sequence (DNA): TGCAGCGTTCCCGGGACAGCTGCACAAGAGACCCAGTACTTC.

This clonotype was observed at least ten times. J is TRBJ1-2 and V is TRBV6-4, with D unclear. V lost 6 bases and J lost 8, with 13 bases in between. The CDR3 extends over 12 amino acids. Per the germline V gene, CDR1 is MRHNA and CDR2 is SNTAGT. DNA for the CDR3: TGTGCCAGCAGAAGCAGGAGCGGAGGCTACACCTTC. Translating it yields CASRSRSGGYTF.

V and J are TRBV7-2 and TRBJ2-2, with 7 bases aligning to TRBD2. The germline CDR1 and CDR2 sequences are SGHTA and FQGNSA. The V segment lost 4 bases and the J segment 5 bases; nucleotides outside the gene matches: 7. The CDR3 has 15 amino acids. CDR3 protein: CASSSPSGMTGELFF. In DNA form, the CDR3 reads TGTGCCAGCAGCTCACCTAGCGGTATGACCGGGGAGCTGTTTTTT.

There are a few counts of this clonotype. For the CDR3, the DNA is TGCAGCGTTGTACAGGGGCTCGGCAATGAGCAGTTCTTC. This sequence encodes CSVVQGLGNEQFF. This rearrangement joins TRBV29-1 to TRBJ2-1; 7 bases are a match to TRBD1. Losses at the gene ends were 4 bases for V and 6 bases for J; bases not matched to a gene: 6. Germline V gives CDR1 SQVTM, CDR2 ANQGSEA. There are 13 residues in the CDR3.

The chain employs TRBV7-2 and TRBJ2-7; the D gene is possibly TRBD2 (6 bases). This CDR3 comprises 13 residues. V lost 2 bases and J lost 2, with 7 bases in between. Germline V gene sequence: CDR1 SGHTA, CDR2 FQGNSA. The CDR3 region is CASSLSSAYEQYF. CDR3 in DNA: TGTGCCAGCAGCTTATCTAGCGCCTACGAGCAGTACTTC.

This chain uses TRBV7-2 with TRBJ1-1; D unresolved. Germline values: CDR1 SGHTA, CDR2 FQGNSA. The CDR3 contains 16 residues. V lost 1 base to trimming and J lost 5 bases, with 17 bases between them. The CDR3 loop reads CASSLEGGRVRTEAFF. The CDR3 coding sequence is TGTGCCAGCAGCTTAGAAGGCGGGAGGGTGCGGACTGAAGCTTTCTTT.

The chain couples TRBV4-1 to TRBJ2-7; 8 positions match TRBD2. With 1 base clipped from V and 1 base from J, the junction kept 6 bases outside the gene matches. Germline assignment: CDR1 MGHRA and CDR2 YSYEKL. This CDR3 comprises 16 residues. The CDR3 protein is CASSQVVAGNSYEQYF. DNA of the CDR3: TGCGCCAGCAGCCAAGTTGTAGCGGGGAATTCCTACGAGCAGTACTTC.

The DNA for the CDR3 is TGCAGCTTGGTGGTCAGGGAATCAGCTAACTATGGCTACACCTTC. It is translated as CSLVVRESANYGYTF. The chain combines TRBV29-1 with TRBJ1-2; a possible D gene is TRBD1 (5 bases). The V end was cut by 8 bases, the J end by 0 bases, with 19 bases between. This CDR3 is 15 amino acids long. CDR1 is SQVTM, CDR2 ANQGSEA, per germline.